These T cell receptor beta chains were read from a single sample in a study of T-cell reconstitution after alpha-beta-depleted transplantation in children. MiXCR was run by TCRdb on the PCR reads, yielding one entry per CDR3 protein. The table has about 980,000 distinct CDR3 sequences, about 26% seen once. The source was PBMCs, mostly from graft donor cells, collected 360 days after TCRalphabeta/CD19-depleted stem cell transplant. Receptors originate from a boy in the first two years of life who had a stem cell transplant for SCID, so the T cells may come from the graft donor. Each CDR3 is given with its conserved first and last residue. Each record gives: V gene, D gene, clone size, J gene, CDR3 DNA, CDR3 protein. A D gene is named only where the DNA matches it firmly. A clone size is listed for some rows: how often the clone was seen (once, few, many), or a class if it is expanded.

>TRBV10-3|.|few|TRBJ2-6
TGTGCCATCAGTGAGCCAGGGGAAGCCAACGTCCTGACTTTC
CAISEPGEANVLTF
>TRBV29-1|TRBD1|once|TRBJ1-2
TGCAGCGTTTCGCCCTGGGACAGGGGGTGGAATGGCTACACCTTC
CSVSPWDRGWNGYTF
>TRBV5-1|.|few|TRBJ2-4
TGCGCCAGCAGCTATGACAGGCCCGAGGGAAACATTCAGTACTTC
CASSYDRPEGNIQYF
>TRBV29-1|.|.|TRBJ2-2
TGCAGCGTTGGTGATTGGGTTTCGAACACCGGGGAGCTGTTTTTT
CSVGDWVSNTGELFF
>TRBV11-2|TRBD1|few|TRBJ2-1
TGTGCCAGCAGCTTAGTCCCTGGGACAGGGGGCTCCTACAATGAGCAGTTCTTC
CASSLVPGTGGSYNEQFF
>TRBV20-1|.|few|TRBJ1-4
TGCAGTGCTAGCCCGGATAGTGAAAAACTGTTTTTT
CSASPDSEKLFF
>TRBV11-1|.|.|TRBJ2-7
TGTGCCAGCAGCTCCGGGACCTTTTACGAGCAGTACTTC
CASSSGTFYEQYF
>TRBV6-5|.|many|TRBJ1-2
TGTGCCAGCAGTTACAGCCGGGGGCATGGCTATGGCTACACCTTC
CASSYSRGHGYGYTF
>TRBV20-1|TRBD1|few|TRBJ2-1
TGCAGTGATGCGAACAGGGGATACTACAATGAGCAGTTCTTC
CSDANRGYYNEQFF
>TRBV2|.|once|TRBJ2-3
TGTGCCAGCAGTGAAGCGCTTCTTGGACGCACAGATACGCAGTATTTT
CASSEALLGRTDTQYF
>TRBV4-3|TRBD1|.|TRBJ2-2
TGCGCCAGCAGCCGAGACGAGGGGGCGACCACCGGGGAGCTGTTTTTT
CASSRDEGATTGELFF
>TRBV7-8|TRBD1|once|TRBJ1-4
TGTGCCAGCAGCTTTCCCGGGACAGGGGGACGTGAACTGTTTTTT
CASSFPGTGGRELFF
>TRBV28|TRBD1|few|TRBJ2-5
TGTGCCAGCAGTCCGGCCGGGACAGGGAAAGAGACCCAGTACTTC
CASSPAGTGKETQYF
>TRBV4-1|TRBD2|.|TRBJ2-1
TGCGCCAGCAGCCACGGGGGGGGACCAACCCCCAGCTCCTACAATGAGCAGTTCTTC
CASSHGGGPTPSSYNEQFF
>TRBV6-5|TRBD1|many|TRBJ2-7
TGTGCCAGCAGTTTCGCCGGGACAGCTTCCTACGAGCAGTACTTC
CASSFAGTASYEQYF
>TRBV29-1|.|.|TRBJ1-6
TGCAGCGTTGAAGAAGGTAGCGGGACCCCTCTTTACTTT
CSVEEGSGTPLYF
>TRBV7-8|.|.|TRBJ1-5
TGTGCCAGCAGCACCACCGAACAGCCCCAGCATTTT
CASSTTEQPQHF
>TRBV7-2|.|.|TRBJ1-1
TGTGCCAGCAGCGTACAGGACTCGAGGAACACTGAAGCTTTCTTT
CASSVQDSRNTEAFF
>TRBV4-3|.|.|TRBJ2-2
TGCGCCAGCAGCCAAGCGGGACCGGCCGGGGAGCTGTTTTTT
CASSQAGPAGELFF